The text below deals with one T cell receptor beta chain. The antigen is not known. The record originates from a study of graft-versus-host responses after intestinal transplantation. Using immunoSEQ multiplex PCR, the repertoire was profiled, and TCRdb retains in-frame clones only, with some absent. The table lists more than 95,000 clones, 93% of them singletons. V lost 0 bases and J lost 7; bases outside the gene matches: 10. The CDR3 is made up of 17 amino acids. CDR1 is SNHLY and CDR2 is FYNNEI in the germline V gene. Points from the study as a whole: Recipient marrow harbored GvH clones, some of which surfaced first in ileum or blood. Early post-transplant declines in HvG were associated with peak levels of circulating GvH clones.

This chain connects TRBV2 to TRBJ1-1; 11 positions agree with TRBD1. The sequenced sample was unstimulated CD8+ T cells sorted from spleen or lymph node cells, obtained before intestinal transplant. This clonotype was sampled from a human donor who received an intestinal transplant. For the CDR3, the DNA is TGTGCCAGCAGTGAAGCGCTTTGGGACAGGGGGTTATTTGAAGCTTTCTTT. Translating it yields CASSEALWDRGLFEAFF. The full variable domain, completed using reference TRBV2 and TRBJ1-1, is EPEVTQTPSHQVTQMGQEVILRCVPISNHLYFYWYRQILGQKVEFLVSFYNNEISEKSEIFDDQFSVERPDGSNFTLKIRSTKLEDSAMYFCASSEALWDRGLFEAFFGQGTRLTVV.